This entry lists 27 T cell receptor beta chains sequenced from one sample in a study of blood T cell repertoires in COVID-19. Some clones are missing from TCRdb's copy, which holds only in-frame ones; the method was immunoSEQ multiplex PCR. Of roughly 150,000 clones in the sample, about 88% were seen once. The sequenced material came from PBMCs or T cells enriched from blood (not recorded which). The receptors here all came from a man between 45 and 60 years old who had recovered from COVID-19.

This clone appeared many times. This chain connects TRBV5-6 to TRBJ2-1; 11 bases fit TRBD1. The germline CDR1 and CDR2 sequences are SGHDT and YYEEEE. The V gene end was trimmed by 1 base and the J gene end by 15 bases; junction bases not matched to a gene: 6. This CDR3 has 13 amino acids. The CDR3 sequence: CASSLRTGGARFF. CDR3 nucleotide sequence: TGTGCCAGCAGCTTGCGGACAGGGGGCGCCCGGTTCTTC.

The chain has TRBV9 and TRBJ2-5; 8 positions agree with TRBD2. Germline loops: CDR1 SGDLS, CDR2 YYNGEE. The V gene end was trimmed by 4 bases and the J gene end by 3 bases; junction bases not matched to a gene: 8. This CDR3 comprises 15 residues. The CDR3 nucleotides are TGTGCCAGCAGCCGGGGGGGACAAGGGAAAGAGACCCAGTACTTC. Residues: CASSRGGQGKETQYF.

The rearrangement joins TRBV7-9 to TRBJ1-4, with D perhaps matching TRBD1 (6 bases). Trimming took 2 bases from V and 7 from J, leaving 14 bases between them. Germline CDR1 SEHNR, CDR2 FQNEAQ (reference sequence). The CDR3 is 15 amino acids. CDR3 sequence: CASSLWGPDGEKLFF. Written as DNA, the CDR3 is TGTGCCAGCAGCTTATGGGGGCCCGATGGTGAAAAACTGTTTTTT.

The chain combines TRBV19 with TRBJ2-7; D unresolved. Germline CDR1 is LNHDA and CDR2 is SQIVND (reference sequence). Trimming removed 2 bases at V and 5 bases at J, with 16 bases between. This CDR3 region has 15 residues. CDR3: CASSILAGSQHEQYF. CDR3 nucleotide sequence: TGTGCCAGTAGTATATTGGCAGGCAGTCAGCACGAGCAGTACTTC.

The chain couples TRBV2 to TRBJ2-3; D may be TRBD1 (5 bases). The CDR3 is 12 residues long. V was clipped by 6 bases and J by 4 bases, with 8 bases between them. Germline V gene data show CDR1 as SNHLY and CDR2 as FYNNEI. The CDR3 region is CASRTVADTQYF. CDR3 nucleotide sequence: TGTGCCAGCAGGACAGTCGCAGATACGCAGTATTTT.

This clone came up once. This chain joins TRBV12-5 and TRBJ2-2; tentative D call: TRBD1 (6 bases). CDR3 size: 14 residues. In germline, CDR1 is LGHNT, CDR2 FRNRAP. Trimming pared 9 bases from V and 4 bases from J, leaving 15 bases between. CDR3 bases: TGTGCTAGCCACACAGGGCTCGGCACCGGGGAGCTGTTTTTT. It yields the protein CASHTGLGTGELFF.

The chain is built from TRBV7-9 and TRBJ2-3; D is uncertain. The length of the CDR3 is 17 residues. CDR1 is SEHNR, CDR2 FQNEAQ, per germline (reference sequence). V was clipped by 5 bases and J by 0 bases, with 18 bases between them. This CDR3 reads CASSPPFTRQSTDTQYF. DNA of the CDR3: TGTGCCAGCAGCCCTCCCTTCACCAGACAAAGCACAGATACGCAGTATTTT.

This chain uses TRBV15 with TRBJ1-1; 7 positions match TRBD1. Losses at the gene ends were 5 bases for V and 6 bases for J; bases not matched to a gene: 12. The CDR3 has 15 residues. Germline V lookup: CDR1 LNHNV, CDR2 YYDKDF (reference sequence). As DNA, the CDR3 is TGTGCCACCAGCTTGGATCCGACAGGGATCGCTGAAGCTTTCTTT. It yields the protein CATSLDPTGIAEAFF. The full variable domain, with the rest looked up from reference TRBV15 and TRBJ1-1, is DAMVIQNPRYQVTQFGKPVTLSCSQTLNHNVMYWYQQKSSQAPKLLFHYYDKDFNNEADTPDNFQSRRPNTSFCFLDIRSPGLGDTAMYLCATSLDPTGIAEAFFGQGTRLTVV.

The chain uses TRBV9 and TRBJ2-1, with 11 bases identical to TRBD1. The CDR3 is made up of 15 amino acids. Per the germline V gene, CDR1 is SGDLS and CDR2 is YYNGEE. V was clipped by 4 bases and J by 3 bases; unmatched bases: 3. CDR3 region: CASSPGTGGYNEQFF. The CDR3 DNA follows: TGTGCCAGCAGCCCGGGGACAGGGGGCTACAATGAGCAGTTCTTC.

This sequence joins TRBV5-1 and TRBJ2-5, with TRBD2 matching 9 bases. CDR3 length: 15 amino acids. The V segment lost 1 base and the J segment 5 bases; nucleotides outside the gene matches: 6. The germline CDR1 and CDR2 sequences are SGHRS and YFSETQ. DNA of the CDR3: TGCGCCAGCAGCTTGTCTGCGGGGGGGCCGGAGACCCAGTACTTC. It specifies CASSLSAGGPETQYF.

The chain is built from TRBV5-1 and TRBJ2-2, with TRBD2 matching over 8 bases. The V gene end was trimmed by 7 bases and the J gene end by 6 bases; junction bases not matched to a gene: 23. Germline V gene sequence: CDR1 SGHRS, CDR2 YFSETQ. This CDR3 spans 19 amino acids. The CDR3 spells CASSHRTLKAGEFAGELFF. The CDR3 region has the DNA TGCGCCAGCTCCCACCGAACATTGAAAGCGGGGGAGTTTGCCGGGGAGCTGTTTTTT.

The chain has TRBV14 and TRBJ1-4, with D possibly matching TRBD1 (5 bases). Germline lookup yields CDR1 SGHDN and CDR2 FVKESK. This CDR3 comprises 15 residues. Trimming left V 4 bases short and J 7 bases short, with 16 bases between. As DNA, the CDR3 is TGTGCCAGCAGCCTTTATCAGGGAATAAGTGAAAAACTGTTTTTT. Protein: CASSLYQGISEKLFF.

The chain is built from TRBV19 and TRBJ2-2, with D maybe TRBD2 (5 bases). The germline V and J ends were trimmed by 4 bases and 0 bases, with 9 bases remaining between them. The CDR3 is 15 amino acids. Germline CDR1 LNHDA, CDR2 SQIVND (reference sequence). The CDR3 protein is CASSTAAANTGELFF. The DNA of the CDR3 is TGTGCCAGTAGTACTGCAGCGGCGAACACCGGGGAGCTGTTTTTT.

CDR3 residues: CASTTAGYNSPLHF. The CDR3 DNA is TGTGCCAGTACCACCGCGGGGTATAATTCACCCCTCCACTTT. The chain uses TRBV19 and TRBJ1-6; unclear D gene. Trimming cost V 7 bases and J 4 bases, with 11 bases left between them. The germline gives CDR1 LNHDA, CDR2 SQIVND (reference sequence). This CDR3 spans 14 amino acids.

The chain recombines TRBV30 with TRBJ1-5; unclear D gene. This CDR3 has 15 residues. Looked up from germline, CDR1 is GTSNPN and CDR2 is SVGIG (reference sequence). V was cut by 2 bases and J by 4 bases, with 15 bases left in between. Here the CDR3 reads CAWSLPIGGNQPQHF. CDR3 sequence (DNA): TGTGCCTGGAGTCTACCCATAGGAGGGAATCAGCCCCAGCATTTT. Filled out from reference TRBV30 and TRBJ1-5, the complete variable domain reads SQTIHQWPATLVQPVGSPLSLECTVEGTSNPNLYWYRQAAGRGLQLLFYSVGIGQISSEVPQNLSASRPQDRQFILSSKKLLLSDSGFYLCAWSLPIGGNQPQHFGDGTRLSIL.

This clone turned up a few times. The chain has TRBV2 and TRBJ1-6; D not resolved. The CDR3 runs 15 residues. V dropped 4 bases and J dropped 14 bases, with 21 bases sitting between them. CDR1 and CDR2 (germline): SNHLY, FYNNEI. The CDR3 sequence is CASSGGGLKVSALHF. As DNA, the CDR3 is TGTGCCAGCAGTGGTGGCGGATTAAAAGTATCGGCCCTCCACTTT.

This clone was counted a single time. This rearrangement joins TRBV6-5 to TRBJ2-7, with D perhaps matching TRBD1 (5 bases). This CDR3 is 11 amino acids long. CDR1 MNHEY and CDR2 SVGAGI come from the germline V gene. The V and J ends lost 7 bases and 4 bases respectively, with 8 bases between them. Here the CDR3 DNA reads TGTGCCAGCACCCAGGGATACGAGCAGTACTTC. Its translation: CASTQGYEQYF.

The chain employs TRBV2 and TRBJ1-1, with TRBD1 matching 12 bases. The V gene's germline CDR1 is SNHLY and CDR2 FYNNEI. CDR3 length: 13 amino acids. The junction had 6 bases not matched to a gene; V was cut back by 6 bases and J by 10 bases. CDR3 bases: TGTGCCAGCAGCCGGGACAGGGGGCTGGGAGCTTTCTTT. Encoded protein: CASSRDRGLGAFF.

V usage is TRBV15 and J usage is TRBJ2-7, with 11 bases identical to TRBD2. The CDR3 consists of 15 residues. V trimming: 3 bases; J trimming: 5 bases; junction bases outside the gene matches: 6. CDR1 is LNHNV, CDR2 YYDKDF, per germline (reference sequence). DNA of the CDR3: TGTGCCACCAGCAGGGGACTAGCGGATGTGGACGAGCAGTACTTC. Amino acids: CATSRGLADVDEQYF. The whole variable domain, remainder taken from reference TRBV15 and TRBJ2-7, is DAMVIQNPRYQVTQFGKPVTLSCSQTLNHNVMYWYQQKSSQAPKLLFHYYDKDFNNEADTPDNFQSRRPNTSFCFLDIRSPGLGDTAMYLCATSRGLADVDEQYFGPGTRLTVT.

The V call is TRBV2, the J call TRBJ2-7; TRBD1 agrees at 7 bases. The CDR3 runs to 14 residues. Per the germline V gene, CDR1 is SNHLY and CDR2 is FYNNEI. With 4 bases clipped from V and 2 bases from J, the junction kept 5 bases outside the gene matches. This chain's CDR3 is CASSAGTAPYEQYF. DNA for the CDR3: TGTGCCAGCAGTGCCGGGACAGCGCCCTACGAGCAGTACTTC.

J is TRBJ1-1 and V is TRBV19; TRBD1 is a possible D gene (6 bases). CDR3 length: 16 residues. The germline CDR1 and CDR2 sequences are LNHDA and SQIVND (reference sequence). V was trimmed by 0 bases and J by 4 bases, leaving 15 bases between them. The CDR3 is CASSIEDWEGVTEAFF. CDR3 nucleotides: TGTGCCAGTAGTATAGAGGATTGGGAGGGGGTCACTGAAGCTTTCTTT.

This clone was observed once. The chain couples TRBV18 to TRBJ1-3; weak D call: TRBD1 (5 bases). This CDR3 contains 16 residues. Germline lookup yields CDR1 KGHSH and CDR2 LQKENI. V was clipped by 3 bases and J by 0 bases, with 12 bases between them. DNA for the CDR3: TGTGCCAGCTCACCGGCTACAGGTCTCTCTGGAAACACCATATATTTT. As protein: CASSPATGLSGNTIYF.

The chain recombines TRBV23-1 with TRBJ2-2; TRBD1 matches at 11 bases. TRBV23-1 is marked as an open reading frame, function uncertain. The CDR3 is 21 amino acids. V lost 3 bases to trimming and J lost 9 bases; unmatched junction nucleotides: 24. CDR3 coding DNA: TGCGCCAGCAGTCACCCCAAAACGGGACAGGGGGTAGCGGATGGGTCCAGGGAGCTGTTTTTT. This translates into CASSHPKTGQGVADGSRELFF.

The chain combines TRBV29-1 with TRBJ1-1; TRBD1 might be the D (5 bases). The germline CDR1 and CDR2 sequences are SQVTM and ANQGSEA. Trimming shortened V by 4 bases and J by 1 base, and 10 bases separated the two germline ends. The CDR3 has 13 residues. CDR3 coding DNA: TGCAGCGTTGCTGGCAGGGCGAACACTGAAGCTTTCTTT. Protein sequence: CSVAGRANTEAFF.

J is TRBJ1-5 and V is TRBV12-3 or TRBV12-4; D not resolved. This CDR3 comprises 12 residues. V was shortened by 2 bases and J by 7 bases, with 6 bases between the two germline ends. The CDR3 nucleotides are TGTGCCAGCAGTTTATCCGGGCAGCCCCAGCATTTT. Its protein is CASSLSGQPQHF.

The V and J genes are TRBV19 and TRBJ2-3, with 8 bases aligning to TRBD1. The length of the CDR3 is 16 residues. The germline V gene encodes CDR1 LNHDA and CDR2 SQIVND (reference sequence). V gave up 4 bases and J gave up 2 bases; unmatched junction bases: 8. The CDR3 nucleotides read TGTGCCAGTAGTAGGACAGGGCTCGGGTTCACAGATACGCAGTATTTT. Protein sequence: CASSRTGLGFTDTQYF.

The J gene is TRBJ2-4, the V gene TRBV10-3; D possibly corresponds to TRBD2 (5 bases). Germline CDR1 and CDR2: ENHRY and SYGVKD. The germline V and J ends were trimmed by 3 bases and 0 bases, with 9 bases remaining between them. CDR3 length equals 15 residues. CDR3 loop: CAISDEGKAKNIQYF. The DNA for the CDR3 is TGTGCCATCAGTGACGAGGGAAAAGCCAAAAACATTCAGTACTTC.